The sequence of this T cell receptor (beta chain) was determined in a study of CD8+ T cells in alopecia areata. Overall study: In an open-label trial, patients got 5 to 10 mg tofacitinib twice daily.

The sample's treatment: oral pan-JAK inhibitor, 5-10 mg twice daily. PBMC-derived CD4+ and CD8+ T cells were sorted. General study results and limits: There were also resident alphabeta T cells of normal skin sequenced in scalp samples.

Trimming shortened V by 0 bases and J by 5 bases, and 13 bases separated the two germline ends. The CDR3 is 15 residues long. Germline V lookup: CDR1 MNHNY, CDR2 SVGAGI (reference sequence). RNA, once extracted, was reverse transcribed into cDNA for use as the sequencing template. Using immunoSEQ multiplex PCR, the repertoire was profiled, and TCRdb retains in-frame clones only, with some absent. The sample has 150,000 to 250,000 clones, 58% seen once; the top ten hold 5.5%. A word on this clone: The antigen is not known.

This clonotype was sampled from a human donor with alopecia areata. The sample was CD4+ T cells sorted from blood, taken at week 24, from a patient treated with tofacitinib. The gene calls are TRBV6-6 and TRBJ2-5, with D tentatively TRBD2 (6 bases). CDR3 amino acids: CASSYSTRLAETQYF. CDR3 in DNA: TGTGCCAGCAGTTACTCGACGCGCCTAGCGGAGACCCAGTACTTC.